The count of the clone carrying this T cell receptor (beta chain) is one. Its antigen is undetermined. The data stem from a study of OX40 agonist ivuxolimab in advanced cancers. Study as a whole: At 75% to 90% male, the cohort had a mean age of 60 years, ranging from roughly 20 to 90.

Produced via immunoSEQ multiplex PCR; TCRdb's table is partial and in-frame only. The sample holds roughly 62,000 clones; less than 85% are singletons and the top ten take more than 3%. General observations from the study: Expanded clones were, on average, more numerous in CD8+ T cells than in CD4+.

V was pared by 5 bases and J by 0 bases, with 10 bases between. The germline V gene has CDR1 SQVTM and CDR2 ANQGSEA. The CDR3 has 14 amino acids. Sequenced material: CD4+ or CD8+ T cells sorted from blood, taken in a trial of the OX40 agonist ivuxolimab. V usage is TRBV29-1 and J usage is TRBJ2-2; D may be TRBD1 (6 bases). This receptor was taken from an adult with an advanced solid tumor such as melanoma, head and neck, liver or kidney cancer. Written as DNA, the CDR3 is TGCAGCGTTTCGGACAGACCGAACACCGGGGAGCTGTTTTTT. It yields the protein CSVSDRPNTGELFF.